This passage covers 16 T cell receptor beta chains from one sample sequenced in a study of OX40 agonist ivuxolimab in advanced cancers. Assay: immunoSEQ multiplex PCR; the TCRdb copy retains only in-frame clones and omits some. The table shows around 100,000 clones, with roughly 90% occurring only once. The source material was CD4+ or CD8+ T cells sorted from blood, sampled in a trial of the OX40 agonist ivuxolimab. The receptors come from an adult with an advanced solid tumor such as melanoma, head and neck, liver or kidney cancer.

This clone occurred once. The rearrangement links TRBV18 to TRBJ1-4, with D maybe TRBD1 (6 bases). V lost 2 bases, J lost 7 bases, and 14 bases lay in between. This CDR3 comprises 15 residues. CDR1 KGHSH and CDR2 LQKENI come from the germline V gene. The CDR3 sequence: CASSPDGRGAEKLFF. CDR3 bases: TGTGCCAGCTCACCAGACGGGCGGGGGGCTGAAAAACTGTTTTTT.

The J gene is TRBJ1-2, the V gene TRBV28; 10 bases map to TRBD1. The CDR3 contains 13 residues. In germline, CDR1 is MDHEN, CDR2 SYDVKM. J was trimmed by 7 bases and V by 8 bases; bases with no gene match: 7. The CDR3 protein is CASEETGGSGYTF. The CDR3, as DNA: TGTGCCAGCGAGGAGACAGGGGGCTCTGGCTACACCTTC.

V and J are TRBV29-1 and TRBJ2-3; 10 nucleotides align to TRBD2. Germline V gene data show CDR1 as SQVTM and CDR2 as ANQGSEA. J lost 8 bases, V lost 2 bases, and 4 bases had no gene match. CDR3 length: 13 residues. CDR3 sequence reads: CSVESGGAGTQYF. CDR3 in DNA: TGCAGCGTTGAAAGCGGGGGGGCCGGTACGCAGTATTTT.

The chain couples TRBV4-1 to TRBJ1-4; 8 bases agree with TRBD1. CDR1 is MGHRA, CDR2 YSYEKL, per germline. The CDR3 sequence is 16 residues long. V was pared by 1 base and J by 7 bases, with 8 bases of the junction left unmatched. The CDR3 nucleotides read TGCGCCAGCAGCCAAGGTTCCGGACAGGGAACTGAAAAACTGTTTTTT. The encoded protein is CASSQGSGQGTEKLFF.

This chain connects TRBV7-2 to TRBJ1-4; D is unresolved. Trimming pared 3 bases from V and 4 bases from J, leaving 9 bases between. Germline V lookup: CDR1 SGHTA, CDR2 FQGNSA. This CDR3 has 14 amino acids. CDR3 region: CASSLAARNEKLFF. DNA of the CDR3: TGTGCCAGCAGCTTGGCGGCTCGTAATGAAAAACTGTTTTTT.

This chain links TRBV19 with TRBJ1-5, with D perhaps matching TRBD1 (5 bases). In germline, CDR1 is LNHDA, CDR2 SQIVND (reference sequence). The V end was cut by 3 bases, the J end by 2 bases, with 11 bases between. The CDR3 length is 15 residues. CDR3 coding DNA: TGTGCCAGTAGTATTTCGACAGAGGGCAATCAGCCCCAGCATTTT. Its translation: CASSISTEGNQPQHF.

V gene TRBV11-1 combines with J gene TRBJ1-1; 7 positions match TRBD1. Germline V lookup: CDR1 SGHAT, CDR2 FQDESV (reference sequence). V lost 0 bases and J lost 5; bases outside the gene matches: 3. The CDR3 covers 14 residues. The chain's CDR3 is CASSLASRGTEAFF. CDR3 coding DNA: TGTGCCAGCAGCTTAGCGAGCAGGGGGACTGAAGCTTTCTTT.

V and J are TRBV5-1 and TRBJ1-2; D not resolved. The V gene lost 2 bases and the J gene lost 12 bases, with 14 bases spanning the gap. The CDR3 extends over 12 amino acids. Germline CDR1 reads SGHRS; CDR2 reads YFSETQ. In DNA, the CDR3 is TGCGCCAGCAGCTTAACGGGCCCCTCAAACACCTTC. It codes for CASSLTGPSNTF.

The genes are TRBV19 and TRBJ1-1; TRBD1 agrees at 8 bases. This CDR3 region has 14 residues. J gave up 6 bases and V 7 bases, and 10 bases lay outside the gene matches. Germline CDR1 and CDR2: LNHDA and SQIVND (reference sequence). CDR3 sequence reads: CASTLGTGRSEAFF. CDR3 bases: TGTGCCAGTACCTTGGGGACAGGAAGATCTGAAGCTTTCTTT. The whole variable domain, remainder taken from reference TRBV19 and TRBJ1-1, is DGGITQSPKYLFRKEGQNVTLSCEQNLNHDAMYWYRQDPGQGLRLIYYSQIVNDFQKGDIAEGYSVSREKKESFPLTVTSAQKNPTAFYLCASTLGTGRSEAFFGQGTRLTVV.

This chain uses TRBV18 with TRBJ2-2, with D unclear. The CDR3 consists of 16 residues. Germline V gene sequence: CDR1 KGHSH, CDR2 LQKENI. V was pared by 3 bases and J by 6 bases, with 17 bases between. In nucleotides, the CDR3 is TGTGCCAGCTCACCTACCTCTGGGAAGCAGGCCGGGGAGCTGTTTTTT. Residues: CASSPTSGKQAGELFF.

In this sample, this clone turned up a few times. V and J are TRBV5-1 and TRBJ1-6; D uncertain. V lost 5 bases and J 7 bases, leaving 10 bases between the germline ends. The V gene's germline CDR1 is SGHRS and CDR2 YFSETQ. The CDR3 is 13 residues long. The CDR3 DNA is TGCGCCAGCAGGGCAGACCTAAATTCACCCCTCCACTTT. Translating it yields CASRADLNSPLHF.

The chain combines TRBV6-1 with TRBJ2-5; D uncertain. Germline lookup yields CDR1 MNHNS and CDR2 SASEGT. The CDR3 runs to 14 residues. Trimming removed 1 base at V and 2 bases at J, with 8 bases between. CDR3 in amino acids: CASSEVATQETQYF. CDR3 DNA sequence: TGTGCCAGCAGTGAAGTGGCTACTCAAGAGACCCAGTACTTC.

This clone has a single count. CDR3 protein: CASKQGLGYEQYF. Written as DNA, the CDR3 is TGCGCCAGCAAACAGGGATTGGGCTACGAGCAGTACTTC. The chain links TRBV5-1 to TRBJ2-7, with D perhaps TRBD1 (6 bases). The V and J ends lost 6 bases and 3 bases respectively, with 13 bases between them. CDR3 length: 13 residues. Germline CDR1 and CDR2: SGHRS and YFSETQ.

The J gene is TRBJ1-6, the V gene TRBV2; 9 nucleotides line up with TRBD1. This CDR3 is built from 14 residues. V trimming: 6 bases; J trimming: 10 bases; junction bases outside the gene matches: 7. Looked up from germline, CDR1 is SNHLY and CDR2 is FYNNEI. The CDR3 bases are TGTGCCAGCAGAGCGGACAGGGGAGGCTCACCCCTCCACTTT. This encodes CASRADRGGSPLHF.

CDR3 region: CASTPTARSNYGYTF. The CDR3 coding sequence is TGTGCCAGCACCCCTACGGCCAGGTCTAACTATGGCTACACCTTC. The chain has TRBV6-6 and TRBJ1-2; D gene uncertain. The CDR3 spans 15 residues. Germline assignment: CDR1 MNHNY and CDR2 SVGAGI (reference sequence). Trimming took off 7 bases at V and 0 bases at J, with 15 bases between the two ends.

The gene calls are TRBV6-1 and TRBJ2-3; 8 nucleotides match TRBD1. The CDR3 totals 15 residues. Trimming cost V 6 bases and J 6 bases; bases outside gene matches: 11. Germline values: CDR1 MNHNS, CDR2 SASEGT. CDR3 residues: CASSRQGRYLDTQYF. The CDR3 coding sequence is TGTGCCAGCAGCCGACAGGGGCGCTACCTGGATACGCAGTATTTT.